This TCR beta chain was profiled in a study of T cells after yellow fever vaccination. Template switching with 5'RACE generated the TCR cDNA and added a universal primer site and UMIs. Each CDR3 protein is one row after TCRdb ran MiXCR on the 5' RACE reads. Of around 56,000 distinct CDR3 sequences listed, about 5% are singletons. A few counts support this clonotype. Germline V gene sequence: CDR1 MGHRA, CDR2 YSYEKL. The CDR3 covers 17 residues. V lost 1 base and J lost 0, with 13 bases in between. Study findings and constraints: In post-booster samples, most primary-vaccination clones reappeared (around 95% CD4, 88% CD8). Within FACS-sorted repertoires, abundant clonotypes contaminating from the bulk population could be present.

The input for sequencing was PBMCs, either bulk or a sorted T-cell subset (CD4+, CD8+, memory, or dextramer-sorted; not recorded which), taken on the day of the yellow fever booster vaccination. This chain links TRBV4-1 with TRBJ1-5; D not certain. This clonotype was sampled from a man aged 18 to 29 who received the YFV17D yellow fever vaccine. In nucleotides, the CDR3 is TGCGCCAGCAGCCAAGGGCAAGACACCTATAGCAATCAGCCCCAGCATTTT. This sequence encodes CASSQGQDTYSNQPQHF.